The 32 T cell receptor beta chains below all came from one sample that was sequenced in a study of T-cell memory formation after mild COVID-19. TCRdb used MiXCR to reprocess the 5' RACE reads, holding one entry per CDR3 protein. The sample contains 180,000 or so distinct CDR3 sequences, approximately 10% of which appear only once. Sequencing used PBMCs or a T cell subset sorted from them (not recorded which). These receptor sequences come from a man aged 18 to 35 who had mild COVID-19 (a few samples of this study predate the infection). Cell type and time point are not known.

CDR3 sequence: CSARERLAGMETQYF. The DNA of the CDR3 is TGCAGTGCTAGAGAGCGCCTAGCGGGGATGGAGACCCAGTACTTC. This chain links TRBV20-1 with TRBJ2-5, with 9 bases matching TRBD2. CDR1 is DFQATT and CDR2 is SNEGSKA in the germline V gene (reference sequence). The CDR3 is 15 residues long. V gave up 0 bases and J gave up 5 bases; unmatched junction bases: 7.

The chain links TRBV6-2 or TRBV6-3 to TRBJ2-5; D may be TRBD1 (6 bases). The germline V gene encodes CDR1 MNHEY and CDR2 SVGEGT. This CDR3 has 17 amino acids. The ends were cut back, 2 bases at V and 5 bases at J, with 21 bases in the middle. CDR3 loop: CASSYATLRARGETQYF. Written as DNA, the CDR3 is TGTGCCAGCAGTTACGCCACCCTCCGGGCCAGGGGCGAGACCCAGTACTTC.

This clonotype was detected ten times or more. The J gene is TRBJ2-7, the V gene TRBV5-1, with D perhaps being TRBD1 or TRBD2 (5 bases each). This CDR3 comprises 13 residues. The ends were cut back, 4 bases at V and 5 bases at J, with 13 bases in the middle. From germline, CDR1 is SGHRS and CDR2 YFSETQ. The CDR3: CASSELLGDEQYV. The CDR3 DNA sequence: TGCGCCAGCAGCGAGCTCCTGGGGGACGAGCAGTACGTC.

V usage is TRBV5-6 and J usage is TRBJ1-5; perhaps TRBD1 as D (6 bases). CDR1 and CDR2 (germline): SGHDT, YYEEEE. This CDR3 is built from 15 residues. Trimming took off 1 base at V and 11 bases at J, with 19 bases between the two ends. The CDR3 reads CASSLWPEGGAAQHF. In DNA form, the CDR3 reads TGTGCCAGCAGCTTGTGGCCAGAGGGGGGGGCAGCCCAGCATTTT.

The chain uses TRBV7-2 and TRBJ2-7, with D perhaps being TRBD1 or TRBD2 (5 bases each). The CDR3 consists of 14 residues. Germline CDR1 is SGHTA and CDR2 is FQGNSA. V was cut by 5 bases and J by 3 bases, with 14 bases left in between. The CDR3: CASSASGPIYEQYV. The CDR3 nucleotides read TGTGCCAGCAGCGCCTCGGGACCGATCTACGAGCAGTACGTC.

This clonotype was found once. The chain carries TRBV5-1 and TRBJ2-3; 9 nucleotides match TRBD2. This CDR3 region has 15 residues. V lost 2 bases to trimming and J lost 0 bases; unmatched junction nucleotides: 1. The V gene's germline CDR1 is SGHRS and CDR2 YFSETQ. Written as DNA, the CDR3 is TGCGCCAGCAGCTTCGCGGGGGGGAGCACAGATACGCAGTATTTT. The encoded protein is CASSFAGGSTDTQYF.

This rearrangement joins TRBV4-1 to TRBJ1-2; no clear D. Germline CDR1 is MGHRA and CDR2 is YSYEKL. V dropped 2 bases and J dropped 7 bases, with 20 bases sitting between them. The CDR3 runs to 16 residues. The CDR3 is CASSQSQTGIIGGYTF. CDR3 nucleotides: TGCGCCAGCAGCCAATCACAGACGGGGATTATTGGTGGCTACACCTTC.

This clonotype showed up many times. In DNA form, the CDR3 reads TGCGCCAGCAGCCAGAGGACAGGGGTTGGCTACACCTTC. This codes for CASSQRTGVGYTF. The J gene is TRBJ1-2, the V gene TRBV4-3, with 9 nucleotides matching TRBD1. The CDR3 has 13 amino acids. V trimming: 3 bases; J trimming: 7 bases; junction bases outside the gene matches: 3. Germline loops: CDR1 LGHNA, CDR2 YSLEER.

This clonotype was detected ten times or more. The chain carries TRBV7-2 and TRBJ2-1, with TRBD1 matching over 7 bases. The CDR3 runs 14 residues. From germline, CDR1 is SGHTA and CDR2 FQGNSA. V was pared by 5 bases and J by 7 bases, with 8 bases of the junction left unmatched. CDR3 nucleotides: TGTGCCAGCAGCCGACCCGGCAGGGGGAATGAGCAGTTCTTC. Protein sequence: CASSRPGRGNEQFF.

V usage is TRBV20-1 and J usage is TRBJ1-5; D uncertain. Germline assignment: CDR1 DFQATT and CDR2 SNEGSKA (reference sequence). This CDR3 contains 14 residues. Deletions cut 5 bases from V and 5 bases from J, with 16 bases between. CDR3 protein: CSAQTGPTDQPQHF. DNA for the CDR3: TGCAGTGCTCAGACGGGCCCGACGGATCAGCCCCAGCATTTT.

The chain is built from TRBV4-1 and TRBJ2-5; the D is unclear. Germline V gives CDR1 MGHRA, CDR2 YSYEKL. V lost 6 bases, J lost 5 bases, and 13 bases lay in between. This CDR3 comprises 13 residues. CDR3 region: CASSQAVRETQYF. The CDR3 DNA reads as TGCGCCAGCAGTCAGGCCGTCCGGGAGACCCAGTACTTC.

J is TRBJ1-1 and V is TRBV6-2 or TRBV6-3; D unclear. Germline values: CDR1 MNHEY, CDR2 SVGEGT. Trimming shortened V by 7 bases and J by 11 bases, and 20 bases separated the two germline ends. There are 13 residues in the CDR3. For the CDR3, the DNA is TGTGCCAGCAACAACCAACCCGGGAATGCGGCTTTCTTT. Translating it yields CASNNQPGNAAFF.

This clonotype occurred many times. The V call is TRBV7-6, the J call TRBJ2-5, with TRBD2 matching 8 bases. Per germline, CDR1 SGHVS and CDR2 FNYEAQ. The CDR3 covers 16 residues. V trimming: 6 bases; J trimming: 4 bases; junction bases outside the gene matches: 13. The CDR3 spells CASSGRGVTEGETQYF. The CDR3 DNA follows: TGTGCCAGCAGTGGGCGGGGGGTCACGGAGGGAGAGACCCAGTACTTC.

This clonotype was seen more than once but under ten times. In DNA, the CDR3 is TGTGCCAGCAGTCGTGAGACCGGGACAGGGGTCGGCGAGCAGTACTTC. This gives the protein CASSRETGTGVGEQYF. The V gene is TRBV6-5, the J gene TRBJ2-7; 10 nucleotides match TRBD1. This CDR3 has 16 residues. The V segment lost 5 bases and the J segment 6 bases; nucleotides outside the gene matches: 13. From germline, CDR1 is MNHEY and CDR2 SVGAGI.

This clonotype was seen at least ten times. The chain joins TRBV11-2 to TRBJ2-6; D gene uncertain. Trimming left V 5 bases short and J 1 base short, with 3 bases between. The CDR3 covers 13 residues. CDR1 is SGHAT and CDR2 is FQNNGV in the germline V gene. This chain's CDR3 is CASSGSGANVLTF. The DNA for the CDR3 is TGTGCCAGCAGCGGGTCTGGGGCCAACGTCCTGACTTTC.

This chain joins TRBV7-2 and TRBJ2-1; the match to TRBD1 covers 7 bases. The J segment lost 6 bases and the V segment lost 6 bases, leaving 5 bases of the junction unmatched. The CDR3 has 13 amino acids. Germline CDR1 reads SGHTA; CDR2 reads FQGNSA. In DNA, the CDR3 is TGTGCCAGCAGATTCGCAGGGGGCAATGAGCAGTTCTTC. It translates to CASRFAGGNEQFF.

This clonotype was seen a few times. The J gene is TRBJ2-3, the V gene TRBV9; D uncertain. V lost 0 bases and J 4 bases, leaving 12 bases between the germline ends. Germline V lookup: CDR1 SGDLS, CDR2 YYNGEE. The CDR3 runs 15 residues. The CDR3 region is CASSVGSSDADTQYF. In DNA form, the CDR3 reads TGTGCCAGCAGCGTAGGGTCGAGCGATGCAGATACGCAGTATTTT.

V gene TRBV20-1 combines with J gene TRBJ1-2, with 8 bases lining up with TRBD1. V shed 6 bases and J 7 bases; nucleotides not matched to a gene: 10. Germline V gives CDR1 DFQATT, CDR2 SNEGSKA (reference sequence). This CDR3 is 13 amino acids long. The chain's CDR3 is CSARQGISVGYTF. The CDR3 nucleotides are TGCAGTGCAAGACAGGGGATCTCAGTTGGCTACACCTTC.

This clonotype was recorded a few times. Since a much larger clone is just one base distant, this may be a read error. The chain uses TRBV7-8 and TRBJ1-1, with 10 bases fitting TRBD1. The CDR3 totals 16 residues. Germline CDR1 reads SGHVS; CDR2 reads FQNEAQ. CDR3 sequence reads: CASSLKRDRGRTEVFF. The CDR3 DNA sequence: TGTGCCAGCAGCTTAAAGAGGGACAGGGGACGCACTGAAGTTTTCTTT.

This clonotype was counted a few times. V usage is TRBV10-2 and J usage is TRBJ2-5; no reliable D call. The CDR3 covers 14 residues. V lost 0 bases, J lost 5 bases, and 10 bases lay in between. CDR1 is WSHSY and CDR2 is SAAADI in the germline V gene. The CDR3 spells CASSESKRRETQYF. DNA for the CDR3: TGCGCCAGCAGTGAGTCGAAGCGACGGGAGACCCAGTACTTC.

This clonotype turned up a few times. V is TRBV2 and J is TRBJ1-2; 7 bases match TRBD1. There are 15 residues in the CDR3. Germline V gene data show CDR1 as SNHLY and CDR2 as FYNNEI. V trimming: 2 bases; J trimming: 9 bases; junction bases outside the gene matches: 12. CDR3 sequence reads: CASSENRSGGKSYTF. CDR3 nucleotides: TGTGCCAGCAGTGAAAATAGGTCAGGGGGGAAAAGCTACACCTTC.

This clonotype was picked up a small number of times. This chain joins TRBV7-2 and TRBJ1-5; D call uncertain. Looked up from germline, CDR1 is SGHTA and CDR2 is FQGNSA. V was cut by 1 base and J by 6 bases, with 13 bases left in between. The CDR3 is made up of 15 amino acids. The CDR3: CASSLGRGVVQPQHF. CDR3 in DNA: TGTGCCAGCAGCTTAGGACGGGGAGTTGTTCAGCCCCAGCATTTT.

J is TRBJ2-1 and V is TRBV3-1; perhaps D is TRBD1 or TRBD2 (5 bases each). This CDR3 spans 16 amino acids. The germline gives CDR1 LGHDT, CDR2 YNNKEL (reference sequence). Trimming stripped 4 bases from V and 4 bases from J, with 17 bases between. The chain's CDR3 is CASSPGGGLKYNEQFF. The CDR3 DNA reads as TGTGCCAGCAGCCCAGGTGGGGGTCTCAAATACAATGAGCAGTTCTTC.

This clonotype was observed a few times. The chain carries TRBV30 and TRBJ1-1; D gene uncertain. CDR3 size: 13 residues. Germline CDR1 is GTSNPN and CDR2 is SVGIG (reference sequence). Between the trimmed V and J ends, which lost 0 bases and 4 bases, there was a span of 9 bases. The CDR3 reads CAWSVNGVTEAFF. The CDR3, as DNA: TGTGCCTGGAGTGTAAATGGGGTCACTGAAGCTTTCTTT.

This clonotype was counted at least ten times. The CDR3 region is CASSPDGLDGYTF. CDR3 bases: TGTGCCAGCTCACCAGACGGGCTGGATGGCTACACCTTC. The rearrangement links TRBV18 to TRBJ1-2; no clear D gene. Between the trimmed V and J ends, which lost 2 bases and 6 bases, there was a span of 10 bases. The germline V gene has CDR1 KGHSH and CDR2 LQKENI. The CDR3 totals 13 residues.

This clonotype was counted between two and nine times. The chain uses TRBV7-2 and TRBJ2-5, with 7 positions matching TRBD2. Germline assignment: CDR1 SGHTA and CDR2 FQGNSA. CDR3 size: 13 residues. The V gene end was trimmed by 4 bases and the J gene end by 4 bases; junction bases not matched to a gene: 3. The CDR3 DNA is TGTGCCAGCAGCTCGTCTAGCGGAGAGACCCAGTACTTC. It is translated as CASSSSSGETQYF.

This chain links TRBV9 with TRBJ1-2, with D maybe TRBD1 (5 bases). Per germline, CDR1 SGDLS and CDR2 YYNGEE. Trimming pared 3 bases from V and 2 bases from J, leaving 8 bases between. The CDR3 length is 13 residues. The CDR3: CASSAGGNYGYTF. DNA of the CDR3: TGTGCCAGCAGCGCTGGGGGAAACTATGGCTACACCTTC. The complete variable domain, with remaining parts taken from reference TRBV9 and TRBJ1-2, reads DSGVTQTPKHLITATGQRVTLRCSPRSGDLSVYWYQQSLDQGLQFLIQYYNGEERAKGNILERFSAQQFPDLHSELNLSSLELGDSALYFCASSAGGNYGYTFGSGTRLTVV.

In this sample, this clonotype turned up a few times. This chain's CDR3 is CASSQPPGQGAGGYTF. Here the CDR3 DNA reads TGCGCCAGCAGCCAACCGCCGGGACAGGGGGCAGGAGGCTACACCTTC. V usage is TRBV4-1 and J usage is TRBJ1-2; 12 nucleotides agree with TRBD1. J lost 8 bases, V lost 2 bases, and 9 bases had no gene match. The V gene's germline CDR1 is MGHRA and CDR2 YSYEKL. The length of the CDR3 is 16 residues.

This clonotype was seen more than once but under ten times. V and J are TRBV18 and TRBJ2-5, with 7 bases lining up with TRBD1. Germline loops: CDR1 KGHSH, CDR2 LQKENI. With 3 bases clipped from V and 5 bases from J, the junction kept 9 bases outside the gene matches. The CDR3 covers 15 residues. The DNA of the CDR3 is TGTGCCAGCTCACCCGCGGCGGCAGGGGGTGAGACCCAGTACTTC. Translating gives CASSPAAAGGETQYF. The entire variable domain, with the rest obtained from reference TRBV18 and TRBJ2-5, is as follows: NAGVMQNPRHLVRRRGQEARLRCSPMKGHSHVYWYRQLPEEGLKFMVYLQKENIIDESGMPKERFSAEFPKEGPSILRIQQVVRGDSAAYFCASSPAAAGGETQYFGPGTRLLVL.

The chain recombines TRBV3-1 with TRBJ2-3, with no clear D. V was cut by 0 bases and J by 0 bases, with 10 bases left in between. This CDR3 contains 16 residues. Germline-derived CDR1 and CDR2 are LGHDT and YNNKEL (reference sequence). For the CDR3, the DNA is TGTGCCAGCAGCCAAGAAGTGAGGACGAGCACAGATACGCAGTATTTT. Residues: CASSQEVRTSTDTQYF.

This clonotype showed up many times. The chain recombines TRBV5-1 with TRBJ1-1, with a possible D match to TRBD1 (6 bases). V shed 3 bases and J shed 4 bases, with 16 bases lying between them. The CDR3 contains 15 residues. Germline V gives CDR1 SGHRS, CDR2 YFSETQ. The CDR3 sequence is CASSYGAGVGTEAFF. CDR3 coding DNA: TGCGCCAGCAGCTATGGGGCAGGGGTGGGCACTGAAGCTTTCTTT. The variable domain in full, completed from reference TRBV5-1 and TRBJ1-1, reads KAGVTQTPRYLIKTRGQQVTLSCSPISGHRSVSWYQQTPGQGLQFLFEYFSETQRNKGNFPGRFSGRQFSNSRSEMNVSTLELGDSALYLCASSYGAGVGTEAFFGQGTRLTVV.

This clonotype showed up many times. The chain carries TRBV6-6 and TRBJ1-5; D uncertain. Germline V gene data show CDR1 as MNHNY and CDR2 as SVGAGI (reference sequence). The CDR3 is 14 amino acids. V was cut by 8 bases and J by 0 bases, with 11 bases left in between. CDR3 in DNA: TGTGCCAGCGTCCAGACGCTTAGCAATCAGCCCCAGCATTTT. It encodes CASVQTLSNQPQHF.